These 19 T cell receptor beta chains were sequenced from one sample in a study of T-cell memory formation after mild COVID-19. TCRdb used MiXCR to reprocess the 5' RACE reads, holding one entry per CDR3 protein. The sample consists of some 330,000 distinct CDR3 sequences, approximately 21% of them appearing once. Sequencing used PBMCs or a T cell subset sorted from them (not recorded which). The source of these receptors is an adult woman who had mild COVID-19 (a few samples of this study predate the infection). Cell type and time point are not known.

The chain recombines TRBV5-5 with TRBJ2-1, with D maybe TRBD1 (6 bases). V lost 1 base to trimming and J lost 8 bases, with 10 bases between them. The CDR3 sequence is 13 residues long. Per germline, CDR1 SGHKS and CDR2 YYEKEE (reference sequence). This CDR3 reads CASSLRGYDEQFF. In nucleotides, the CDR3 is TGTGCCAGCAGCTTGAGGGGGTACGATGAGCAGTTCTTC. Full variable domain (missing parts from reference TRBV5-5 and TRBJ2-1): DAGVTQSPTHLIKTRGQQVTLRCSPISGHKSVSWYQQVLGQGPQFIFQYYEKEERGRGNFPDRFSARQFPNYSSELNVNALLLGDSALYLCASSLRGYDEQFFGPGTRLTVL.

The chain carries TRBV6-6 and TRBJ1-4; 8 bases are shared with TRBD1. CDR1 is MNHNY, CDR2 SVGAGI, per germline (reference sequence). J lost 4 bases, V lost 6 bases, and 1 base had no gene match. The CDR3 runs 13 residues. The CDR3 loop reads CASRTGVNEKLFF. The CDR3 coding sequence is TGTGCCAGCAGGACAGGGGTTAATGAAAAACTGTTTTTT.

The chain uses TRBV20-1 and TRBJ2-3; D uncertain. Trimming left V 6 bases short and J 0 bases short, with 10 bases between. The CDR3 totals 13 residues. Germline CDR1 DFQATT, CDR2 SNEGSKA (reference sequence). The CDR3 DNA reads TGCAGTGCGCTGGGAACTAGCACAGATACGCAGTATTTT. Amino acid sequence: CSALGTSTDTQYF.

This chain joins TRBV5-1 and TRBJ2-1, with D perhaps matching TRBD1 (5 bases). With 0 bases removed from V and 2 bases from J, the gap between germline ends came to 12 bases. The germline CDR1 and CDR2 sequences are SGHRS and YFSETQ. This CDR3 region has 16 residues. CDR3 amino acids: CASSLDRSLTYNEQFF. The CDR3 nucleotides are TGCGCCAGCAGCTTGGACAGGTCCTTAACCTACAATGAGCAGTTCTTC. Together with reference TRBV5-1 and TRBJ2-1, the CDR3 gives the full variable domain: KAGVTQTPRYLIKTRGQQVTLSCSPISGHRSVSWYQQTPGQGLQFLFEYFSETQRNKGNFPGRFSGRQFSNSRSEMNVSTLELGDSALYLCASSLDRSLTYNEQFFGPGTRLTVL.

The rearrangement uses TRBV3-1 and TRBJ2-3; D perhaps matches TRBD2 (6 bases). The CDR3 is 18 residues long. Germline V CDR1 and CDR2: LGHDT, YNNKEL (reference sequence). Deletions cut 2 bases from V and 5 bases from J, with 23 bases between. The DNA for the CDR3 is TGTGCCAGCAGCCAATTATGGGGGGTGGGTGGAGGGTTAGATACGCAGTATTTT. Residues: CASSQLWGVGGGLDTQYF.

The V call is TRBV5-1, the J call TRBJ2-1; TRBD2 might be the D (7 bases). From germline, CDR1 is SGHRS and CDR2 YFSETQ. There are 12 residues in the CDR3. V lost 4 bases to trimming and J lost 8 bases, with 10 bases between them. The DNA for the CDR3 is TGCGCCAGCAGCGGGGGGGGCGATGAGCAGTTCTTC. This translates into CASSGGGDEQFF. Full variable domain (missing parts from reference TRBV5-1 and TRBJ2-1): KAGVTQTPRYLIKTRGQQVTLSCSPISGHRSVSWYQQTPGQGLQFLFEYFSETQRNKGNFPGRFSGRQFSNSRSEMNVSTLELGDSALYLCASSGGGDEQFFGPGTRLTVL.

This rearrangement joins TRBV6-1 to TRBJ2-7; 8 positions match TRBD2. This CDR3 has 16 residues. The trim removed 6 bases at V and 2 bases at J, leaving 12 bases unmatched. From germline, CDR1 is MNHNS and CDR2 SASEGT. This CDR3 is CASRANAGGVTYEQYF. The CDR3 DNA reads TGTGCCAGCAGAGCCAACGCGGGAGGTGTAACCTACGAGCAGTACTTC.

This rearrangement joins TRBV5-1 to TRBJ2-7; TRBD2 might be the D (7 bases). Trimming pared 3 bases from V and 5 bases from J, leaving 15 bases between. The CDR3 is 14 amino acids. Per the germline V gene, CDR1 is SGHRS and CDR2 is YFSETQ. CDR3 loop: CASSWIGGADEQYF. The DNA for the CDR3 is TGCGCCAGCAGCTGGATAGGGGGGGCCGACGAGCAGTACTTC.

The V call is TRBV18, the J call TRBJ2-3; D gene unclear. CDR1 and CDR2 (germline): KGHSH, LQKENI. This CDR3 spans 16 amino acids. Deletions cut 0 bases from V and 4 bases from J, with 14 bases between. In nucleotides, the CDR3 is TGTGCCAGCTCACCACCTAGGGCGGCTATATCAGATACGCAGTATTTT. Translated, it gives CASSPPRAAISDTQYF.

V is TRBV15 and J is TRBJ1-5, with a tentative D call TRBD1 (5 bases). The V and J ends lost 0 bases and 4 bases respectively, with 10 bases between them. This CDR3 is 15 amino acids long. Germline lookup yields CDR1 LNHNV and CDR2 YYDKDF (reference sequence). CDR3 residues: CATSREGTGNQPQHF. The CDR3 DNA follows: TGTGCCACCAGCAGAGAAGGGACGGGGAATCAGCCCCAGCATTTT.

In its sample, this clonotype was seen a few times. The chain employs TRBV2 and TRBJ1-1, with a weak D call TRBD1 (5 bases). The V and J ends lost 7 bases and 1 base respectively, with 22 bases between them. This CDR3 spans 17 amino acids. Germline V gene data show CDR1 as SNHLY and CDR2 as FYNNEI. As DNA, the CDR3 is TGTGCCAGCACCCATGGGTCCCAGGGACGAGAGAACACTGAAGCTTTCTTT. Amino acid sequence: CASTHGSQGRENTEAFF. Complete variable domain (other parts from reference TRBV2 and TRBJ1-1): EPEVTQTPSHQVTQMGQEVILRCVPISNHLYFYWYRQILGQKVEFLVSFYNNEISEKSEIFDDQFSVERPDGSNFTLKIRSTKLEDSAMYFCASTHGSQGRENTEAFFGQGTRLTVV.

The CDR3 nucleotides read TGCGCCAGCAGCCAAAACAGGGGATCCTACGAGCAGTACTTC. Its translation: CASSQNRGSYEQYF. V usage is TRBV4-3 and J usage is TRBJ2-7; 7 bases line up with TRBD1. The V and J ends lost 2 bases and 1 base, in that order; junction bases with no gene match: 2. The germline gives CDR1 LGHNA, CDR2 YSLEER. The CDR3 covers 14 residues.

This clonotype was seen repeatedly, ten times or more. The J gene is TRBJ2-3, the V gene TRBV12-3 or TRBV12-4; 8 bases are a match to TRBD2. The CDR3 contains 14 residues. Trimming at V came to 4 bases and at J to 1 base, leaving 1 base not matched to a gene. CDR3 protein: CASSSGGRTDTQYF. CDR3 sequence (DNA): TGTGCCAGCAGTTCGGGGGGGCGCACAGATACGCAGTATTTT.

This clonotype was seen a handful of times. The chain links TRBV5-1 to TRBJ1-2; 7 bases fit TRBD1. This CDR3 spans 15 amino acids. V gave up 4 bases and J gave up 3 bases; unmatched junction bases: 9. Germline values: CDR1 SGHRS, CDR2 YFSETQ. CDR3 protein: CASSPMAGTDYGYTF. CDR3 nucleotide sequence: TGCGCCAGCAGCCCCATGGCTGGGACAGACTATGGCTACACCTTC. Supplemented by reference TRBV5-1 and TRBJ1-2, the full variable domain reads KAGVTQTPRYLIKTRGQQVTLSCSPISGHRSVSWYQQTPGQGLQFLFEYFSETQRNKGNFPGRFSGRQFSNSRSEMNVSTLELGDSALYLCASSPMAGTDYGYTFGSGTRLTVV.

This clonotype has a handful of counts. CDR3 in DNA: TGCGCCAGCAGCTTGAGACTGGGGGGGGAGACCCAGTACTTC. Encoded protein: CASSLRLGGETQYF. The chain couples TRBV5-1 to TRBJ2-5; 7 nucleotides line up with TRBD2. V was clipped by 1 base and J by 5 bases; unmatched bases: 5. This CDR3 is 14 amino acids long. Germline V gene sequence: CDR1 SGHRS, CDR2 YFSETQ.

This clonotype was observed at least ten times. The chain joins TRBV7-8 to TRBJ2-7; 8 nucleotides match TRBD2. Germline V gives CDR1 SGHVS, CDR2 FQNEAQ. The CDR3 has 17 residues. Unmatched junction bases numbered 10, after V lost 0 bases and J lost 3 bases. CDR3: CASSLAGSGRIVYEQYF. The CDR3 bases are TGTGCCAGCAGCTTAGCGGGGAGCGGGAGAATTGTCTACGAGCAGTACTTC.

The V and J genes are TRBV2 and TRBJ2-1; D is ambiguous. V was trimmed by 4 bases and J by 0 bases, leaving 10 bases between them. Looked up from germline, CDR1 is SNHLY and CDR2 is FYNNEI. The CDR3 is 15 amino acids. In nucleotides, the CDR3 is TGTGCCAGCAGTGGGCCCGCTAGCTCCTACAATGAGCAGTTCTTC. Its translation: CASSGPASSYNEQFF.

The chain carries TRBV5-1 and TRBJ1-5, with TRBD1 matching 7 bases. The ends lost 4 bases at V and 2 bases at J; junction bases unmatched: 6. This CDR3 has 15 residues. CDR1 is SGHRS and CDR2 is YFSETQ in the germline V gene. The DNA of the CDR3 is TGCGCCAGCAGCCCGGGACAGTGGGGCAATCAGCCCCAGCATTTT. Translated: CASSPGQWGNQPQHF.

The chain carries TRBV12-3 or TRBV12-4 and TRBJ2-3; D perhaps matches TRBD1 (6 bases). The V gene lost 6 bases and the J gene lost 9 bases, with 10 bases spanning the gap. CDR3 length: 11 amino acids. CDR3: CASRPGDTQYF. The CDR3 bases are TGTGCCAGCAGGCCAGGGGACACGCAGTATTTT.